This TCR beta chain was identified in a study of graft-versus-host responses after intestinal transplantation. Study summary: Each recipient received anti-thymocyte globulin induction, then tacrolimus and steroids for roughly 3 years.

A note on this clone: Its antigen is still unknown.

Libraries were prepared by immunoSEQ multiplex PCR; TCRdb keeps only in-frame clonotypes and omits some of them. The profile shows over 55,000 clones, roughly 87% of them singletons. General study results and limits: Peak circulating GvH clone levels tracked with early post-transplant HvG declines.

The TCR sequence derives from a human donor who received an intestinal transplant. This sample comprised unstimulated CD8+ T cells sorted from spleen or lymph node cells, obtained before intestinal transplant.

The CDR3 loop reads CASSVEGANEQFF. Here the CDR3 DNA reads TGTGCCAGCAGCGTAGAAGGAGCCAATGAGCAGTTCTTC. The V gene is TRBV9, the J gene TRBJ2-1; D remains ambiguous. Trimming took off 0 bases at V and 6 bases at J, with 7 bases between the two ends. CDR3 length: 13 amino acids. The germline gives CDR1 SGDLS, CDR2 YYNGEE.